The 2 T cell receptor beta chains below all came from one sample that was sequenced in a study of Ad26.COV2.S vaccination and SARS-CoV-2 variants. Treatment in this sample: roughly 19 received Ad26.COV2.S at low or high dose, single or two shots; about five received placebo; per-sample allocation not given. Sampling took place 63 days after the first vaccine or placebo injection. Only in-frame clones appear in the TCRdb table, and some are missing; sequencing was by immunoSEQ multiplex PCR. The sample includes 350,000 to 500,000 clones, roughly 89% seen only once; the top ten take 2.5%. The material was peripheral blood, obtained in a trial of Ad26.COV2.S vaccine versus placebo. The receptors stem from a person between 18 and 65 years old who received the Ad26.COV2.S COVID-19 vaccine or a placebo.

The chain recombines TRBV6-2 or TRBV6-3 with TRBJ1-1; 7 positions match TRBD1. With V trimmed by 4 bases and J by 0 bases, 8 bases remained unmatched. The CDR3 runs 16 residues. CDR1 and CDR2 (germline): MNHEY, SVGEGT. The CDR3 reads CASSWKPGQMNTEAFF. CDR3 DNA sequence: TGTGCCAGCAGTTGGAAACCGGGACAGATGAACACTGAAGCTTTCTTT.

J is TRBJ1-4 and V is TRBV15, with no clear D. V was shortened by 2 bases and J by 8 bases, with 15 bases between the two germline ends. Germline loops: CDR1 LNHNV, CDR2 YYDKDF (reference sequence). This CDR3 is built from 15 residues. CDR3 bases: TGTGCCACCAGCAGAACCGTCGGACTCGGCGAAAAACTGTTTTTT. Protein sequence: CATSRTVGLGEKLFF.